Presented here are 29 T cell receptor beta chains from one specimen sequenced in a study of cytomegalovirus exposure and HLA in healthy donors. Sequencing used immunoSEQ multiplex PCR; TCRdb keeps in-frame clones, though not all of them. Among some 77,000 clones listed, approximately 93% were seen once. The sequenced sample was PBMCs. The receptor source for this set is a man aged 18 to 30 in good health and CMV-seropositive.

The chain has TRBV5-6 and TRBJ2-7, with D possibly matching TRBD1 (5 bases). V gave up 4 bases and J gave up 3 bases, with 11 bases separating them. Germline CDR1 reads SGHDT; CDR2 reads YYEEEE. CDR3 length: 13 amino acids. The CDR3 region has the DNA TGTGCCAGCAGCCGACAGAAGATCTACGAGCAGTACTTC. Protein: CASSRQKIYEQYF.

The chain joins TRBV5-1 to TRBJ1-5, with 9 positions matching TRBD1. The CDR3 is 15 residues long. The J segment lost 6 bases and the V segment lost 4 bases, leaving 8 bases of the junction unmatched. Germline lookup yields CDR1 SGHRS and CDR2 YFSETQ. CDR3 amino acids: CASSVTGGAGQPQHF. The CDR3, as DNA: TGCGCCAGCAGCGTTACAGGGGGCGCGGGTCAGCCCCAGCATTTT.

The genes are TRBV27 and TRBJ2-1; a possible D gene is TRBD2 (5 bases). CDR1 and CDR2 (germline): MNHEY, SMNVEV (reference sequence). The CDR3 is 12 amino acids. V lost 0 bases, J lost 10 bases, and 7 bases lay in between. As DNA, the CDR3 is TGTGCCAGCAGTTTATCCCCGGGAGAGCAGTTCTTC. Translation gives CASSLSPGEQFF.

The chain is built from TRBV7-9 and TRBJ1-6, with 8 nucleotides matching TRBD1. In germline, CDR1 is SEHNR, CDR2 FQNEAQ (reference sequence). The CDR3 is 14 amino acids. Trimming cost V 4 bases and J 7 bases; bases outside gene matches: 3. CDR3 DNA: TGTGCCAGCAGCTCACAGGGGGACAATTCACCCCTCCACTTT. Translated, it gives CASSSQGDNSPLHF.

The chain uses TRBV7-9 and TRBJ2-3; 11 bases are shared with TRBD2. The V segment lost 3 bases and the J segment 4 bases; nucleotides outside the gene matches: 6. CDR3 length equals 16 residues. Germline V gives CDR1 SEHNR, CDR2 FQNEAQ (reference sequence). CDR3 protein: CASSFSGRAPSDTQYF. For the CDR3, the DNA is TGTGCCAGCAGCTTTAGCGGGAGGGCTCCATCAGATACGCAGTATTTT.

The J gene is TRBJ2-3, the V gene TRBV6-4; 7 positions agree with TRBD1. With V trimmed by 4 bases and J by 6 bases, 10 bases remained unmatched. Germline assignment: CDR1 MRHNA and CDR2 SNTAGT. This CDR3 is built from 15 residues. CDR3 residues: CASSVKGQQLDTQYF. CDR3 coding DNA: TGTGCCAGCAGTGTTAAGGGACAGCAACTGGATACGCAGTATTTT.

The chain combines TRBV18 with TRBJ1-1; D unclear. Germline CDR1 and CDR2: KGHSH and LQKENI. This CDR3 comprises 15 residues. V lost 2 bases and J lost 4, with 14 bases in between. The CDR3 loop reads CASSPKTPSATEAFF. The CDR3 coding sequence is TGTGCCAGCTCACCAAAGACCCCTAGCGCCACTGAAGCTTTCTTT. Combining the CDR3 with reference TRBV18 and TRBJ1-1 gives the whole variable domain NAGVMQNPRHLVRRRGQEARLRCSPMKGHSHVYWYRQLPEEGLKFMVYLQKENIIDESGMPKERFSAEFPKEGPSILRIQQVVRGDSAAYFCASSPKTPSATEAFFGQGTRLTVV.

This chain links TRBV6-5 with TRBJ2-7, with TRBD2 matching 8 bases. This CDR3 has 16 residues. V gave up 2 bases and J gave up 4 bases; unmatched junction bases: 10. The V gene's germline CDR1 is MNHEY and CDR2 SVGAGI. CDR3 protein: CASSYEVLAGRYEQYF. CDR3 nucleotide sequence: TGTGCCAGCAGTTACGAAGTTCTAGCGGGTAGGTACGAGCAGTACTTC.

V gene TRBV27 combines with J gene TRBJ2-7; D remains ambiguous. V shed 1 base and J shed 3 bases, with 4 bases lying between them. The CDR3 runs to 12 residues. Germline CDR1 and CDR2: MNHEY and SMNVEV (reference sequence). CDR3 bases: TGTGCCAGCAGTTTATTCGGCTACGAGCAGTACTTC. Protein product: CASSLFGYEQYF.

The chain uses TRBV9 and TRBJ2-3; no firm D call. V lost 2 bases, J lost 2 bases, and 6 bases lay in between. The CDR3 has 13 amino acids. Germline values: CDR1 SGDLS, CDR2 YYNGEE. The CDR3, as DNA: TGTGCCAGCAGCGTCGGGTACACAGATACGCAGTATTTT. It codes for CASSVGYTDTQYF.

This chain links TRBV9 with TRBJ2-3; a possible D gene is TRBD2 (5 bases). CDR3 length equals 14 residues. CDR1 is SGDLS and CDR2 is YYNGEE in the germline V gene. V was trimmed by 2 bases and J by 2 bases, leaving 9 bases between them. CDR3 nucleotides: TGTGCCAGCAGCGTCGGGGTAAACACAGATACGCAGTATTTT. Translation: CASSVGVNTDTQYF.

This chain connects TRBV25-1 to TRBJ1-4, with D unclear. Trimming stripped 3 bases from V and 7 bases from J, with 12 bases between. CDR1 and CDR2 from the germline V gene are MGHDK and SYGVNS. The CDR3 consists of 14 residues. CDR3 loop: CASSEATVPEKLFF. The CDR3 nucleotides read TGTGCCAGCAGTGAGGCTACAGTACCTGAAAAACTGTTTTTT.

The chain recombines TRBV9 with TRBJ2-3, with TRBD1 identical over 9 bases. The V and J ends lost 4 bases and 5 bases, in that order; junction bases with no gene match: 14. The germline V gene has CDR1 SGDLS and CDR2 YYNGEE. The CDR3 is 17 residues long. The CDR3 DNA sequence: TGTGCCAGCAGCCCGGAGTACCGGGACAGGGCCGTAGATACGCAGTATTTT. Translating gives CASSPEYRDRAVDTQYF.

V and J are TRBV18 and TRBJ2-2; no clear D. Germline assignment: CDR1 KGHSH and CDR2 LQKENI. The CDR3 is 12 residues long. The germline V and J ends were trimmed by 6 bases and 9 bases, with 11 bases remaining between them. The CDR3 nucleotides are TGTGCCAGCTCCCTTACCGACTGGGAGCTGTTTTTT. This translates into CASSLTDWELFF.

V gene TRBV4-2 combines with J gene TRBJ2-3, with 7 bases that match TRBD2. Germline assignment: CDR1 LGHNA and CDR2 YNFKEQ. The CDR3 has 15 amino acids. J was trimmed by 2 bases and V by 0 bases; bases with no gene match: 2. Here the CDR3 reads CASSQEREPTDTQYF. The CDR3 nucleotides are TGTGCCAGCAGCCAAGAGCGGGAGCCCACAGATACGCAGTATTTT.

V gene TRBV5-1 combines with J gene TRBJ1-2; TRBD1 is a possible D gene (5 bases). Germline V gene sequence: CDR1 SGHRS, CDR2 YFSETQ. The CDR3 is made up of 15 amino acids. With 0 bases removed from V and 5 bases from J, the gap between germline ends came to 14 bases. CDR3 bases: TGCGCCAGCAGCTTGGCCGGTGACAGTCGGTATGGCTACACCTTC. Amino acids: CASSLAGDSRYGYTF.

This chain connects TRBV28 to TRBJ2-2; 11 bases agree with TRBD2. V shed 3 bases, J shed 7 bases, and the junction held 7 bases outside the gene matches. The CDR3 has 16 amino acids. Germline CDR1 reads MDHEN; CDR2 reads SYDVKM. The DNA for the CDR3 is TGTGCCAGCAGTTTCTATAGCGGGAGGGCCGTCGGGGAGCTGTTTTTT. This sequence encodes CASSFYSGRAVGELFF. Based on the CDR3 plus reference TRBV28 and TRBJ2-2, the full variable domain is DVKVTQSSRYLVKRTGEKVFLECVQDMDHENMFWYRQDPGLGLRLIYFSYDVKMKEKGDIPEGYSVSREKKERFSLILESASTNQTSMYLCASSFYSGRAVGELFFGEGSRLTVL.

The chain employs TRBV5-1 and TRBJ2-1; D not certain. There are 11 residues in the CDR3. V dropped 0 bases and J dropped 8 bases, with 3 bases sitting between them. From germline, CDR1 is SGHRS and CDR2 YFSETQ. This chain's CDR3 is CASSLAYEQFF. CDR3 DNA sequence: TGCGCCAGCAGCTTGGCTTATGAGCAGTTCTTC. The full variable domain, rest sourced from reference TRBV5-1 and TRBJ2-1, is KAGVTQTPRYLIKTRGQQVTLSCSPISGHRSVSWYQQTPGQGLQFLFEYFSETQRNKGNFPGRFSGRQFSNSRSEMNVSTLELGDSALYLCASSLAYEQFFGPGTRLTVL.

The gene calls are TRBV27 and TRBJ1-1; no clear D. Germline values: CDR1 MNHEY, CDR2 SMNVEV (reference sequence). V lost 3 bases and J lost 8, with 25 bases in between. The CDR3 consists of 17 residues. The CDR3 DNA follows: TGTGCCAGCAGTTTCTTAACAGTCGATTTGACGCGAAGCGAAGCTTTCTTT. Translation gives CASSFLTVDLTRSEAFF.

This clone was picked up one time. This chain links TRBV25-1 with TRBJ1-4; the match to TRBD1 covers 7 bases. After removal of 8 bases from V and 4 bases from J, the junction contained 19 bases not matched to a gene. CDR3 size: 18 residues. CDR1 is MGHDK, CDR2 SYGVNS, per germline. The CDR3 DNA follows: TGTGCCAGCGCCACCCTAACAGGGGCGGGGGGCAGTAATGAAAAACTGTTTTTT. Translating gives CASATLTGAGGSNEKLFF.

The V call is TRBV10-3, the J call TRBJ2-7; D is unclear. This CDR3 spans 12 amino acids. Germline V CDR1 and CDR2: ENHRY, SYGVKD. Trimming shortened V by 5 bases and J by 2 bases, and 7 bases separated the two germline ends. For the CDR3, the DNA is TGTGCCATCAGTAATTCAGCCTACGAGCAGTACTTC. This translates into CAISNSAYEQYF.

V gene TRBV19 combines with J gene TRBJ2-5; the match to TRBD2 covers 8 bases. Per the germline V gene, CDR1 is LNHDA and CDR2 is SQIVND (reference sequence). The CDR3 contains 17 residues. After removal of 4 bases from V and 4 bases from J, the junction contained 14 bases not matched to a gene. The CDR3 reads CASSTPRGSGAGETQYF. The DNA for the CDR3 is TGTGCCAGTAGTACCCCACGGGGTAGCGGGGCCGGAGAGACCCAGTACTTC.

This rearrangement joins TRBV2 to TRBJ2-7; no firm D call. The V end lost 4 bases, the J end lost 2 bases, and 9 bases lay between the germline ends. The CDR3 covers 13 residues. Germline assignment: CDR1 SNHLY and CDR2 FYNNEI. CDR3 sequence: CASSGHFPYEQYF. The CDR3 coding sequence is TGTGCCAGCAGTGGACATTTTCCCTACGAGCAGTACTTC.

This clone was detected only a few times. V usage is TRBV5-1 and J usage is TRBJ2-7; 11 bases fit TRBD2. V was clipped by 3 bases and J by 6 bases; unmatched bases: 11. This CDR3 contains 16 residues. Germline CDR1 SGHRS, CDR2 YFSETQ. The CDR3 here is CASSSTSGVISGEQYF. CDR3 sequence (DNA): TGCGCCAGCAGCTCGACTAGCGGGGTAATATCCGGCGAGCAGTACTTC.

The chain employs TRBV5-4 and TRBJ1-1; no firm D call. The CDR3 sequence is 16 residues long. The germline gives CDR1 SGHNT, CDR2 YYREEE (reference sequence). Trimming stripped 0 bases from V and 0 bases from J, with 12 bases between. Written as DNA, the CDR3 is TGTGCCAGCAGCTTGGGAGGTGTCTTGATGAACACTGAAGCTTTCTTT. It is translated as CASSLGGVLMNTEAFF.

The V and J genes are TRBV28 and TRBJ2-1; the D gene is possibly TRBD2 (6 bases). CDR1 MDHEN and CDR2 SYDVKM come from the germline V gene. The CDR3 sequence is 12 residues long. The V gene lost 10 bases and the J gene lost 8 bases, with 15 bases spanning the gap. CDR3 amino acids: CATSLGGHEQFF. In DNA form, the CDR3 reads TGTGCCACATCTCTGGGGGGTCATGAGCAGTTCTTC. The entire variable domain, with the rest obtained from reference TRBV28 and TRBJ2-1, is as follows: DVKVTQSSRYLVKRTGEKVFLECVQDMDHENMFWYRQDPGLGLRLIYFSYDVKMKEKGDIPEGYSVSREKKERFSLILESASTNQTSMYLCATSLGGHEQFFGPGTRLTVL.

The rearrangement links TRBV5-1 to TRBJ2-5; 8 bases agree with TRBD2. The germline V gene has CDR1 SGHRS and CDR2 YFSETQ. V trimming: 4 bases; J trimming: 5 bases; junction bases outside the gene matches: 10. The CDR3 sequence is 15 residues long. The CDR3 sequence: CASSEAGTRAETQYF. CDR3 nucleotide sequence: TGCGCCAGCAGCGAGGCCGGGACTAGGGCCGAGACCCAGTACTTC.

The genes are TRBV5-1 and TRBJ2-7, with D possibly TRBD1 on 6 matching bases. Germline CDR1 SGHRS, CDR2 YFSETQ. CDR3 length: 16 residues. Between the trimmed V and J ends, which lost 1 base and 4 bases, there was a span of 18 bases. DNA for the CDR3: TGCGCCAGCAGCTTGCAGGCCCAGACAGGAACGTACGAGCAGTACTTC. Amino acid sequence: CASSLQAQTGTYEQYF. Full variable domain (missing parts from reference TRBV5-1 and TRBJ2-7): KAGVTQTPRYLIKTRGQQVTLSCSPISGHRSVSWYQQTPGQGLQFLFEYFSETQRNKGNFPGRFSGRQFSNSRSEMNVSTLELGDSALYLCASSLQAQTGTYEQYFGPGTRLTVT.

V gene TRBV5-1 combines with J gene TRBJ2-5, with 11 bases fitting TRBD2. The CDR3 loop spans 17 amino acids. V shed 0 bases and J 4 bases; nucleotides not matched to a gene: 8. Germline V gene lookup returns CDR1 SGHRS and CDR2 YFSETQ. In DNA form, the CDR3 reads TGCGCCAGCAGCTTGGCGGGTAGCGGGAGGGCCGGAGAGACCCAGTACTTC. It specifies CASSLAGSGRAGETQYF.